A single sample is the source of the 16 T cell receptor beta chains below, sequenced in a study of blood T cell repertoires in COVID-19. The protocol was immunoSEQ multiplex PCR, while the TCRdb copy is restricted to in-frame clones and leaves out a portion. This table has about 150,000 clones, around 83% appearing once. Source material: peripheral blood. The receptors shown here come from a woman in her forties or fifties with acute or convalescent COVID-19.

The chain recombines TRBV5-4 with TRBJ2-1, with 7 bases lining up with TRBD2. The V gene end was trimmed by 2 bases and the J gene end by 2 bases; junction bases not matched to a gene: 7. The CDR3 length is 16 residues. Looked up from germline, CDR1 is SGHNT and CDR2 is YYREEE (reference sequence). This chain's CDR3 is CASSLGGRSAYNEQFF. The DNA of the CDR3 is TGTGCCAGCAGCTTAGGCGGGAGAAGCGCCTACAATGAGCAGTTCTTC. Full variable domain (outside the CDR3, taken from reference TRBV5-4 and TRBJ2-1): ETGVTQSPTHLIKTRGQQVTLRCSSQSGHNTVSWYQQALGQGPQFIFQYYREEENGRGNFPPRFSGLQFPNYSSELNVNALELDDSALYLCASSLGGRSAYNEQFFGPGTRLTVL.

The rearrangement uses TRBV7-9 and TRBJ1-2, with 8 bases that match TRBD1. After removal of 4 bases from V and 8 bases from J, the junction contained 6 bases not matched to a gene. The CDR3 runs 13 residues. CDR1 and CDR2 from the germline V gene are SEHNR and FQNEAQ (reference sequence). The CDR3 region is CASSSYNRGGYTF. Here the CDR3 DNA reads TGTGCCAGCAGCTCCTACAACAGGGGGGGCTACACCTTC.

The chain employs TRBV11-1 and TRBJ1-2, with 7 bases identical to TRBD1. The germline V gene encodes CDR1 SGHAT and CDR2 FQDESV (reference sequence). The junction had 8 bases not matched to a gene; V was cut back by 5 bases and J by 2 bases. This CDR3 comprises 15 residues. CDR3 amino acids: CASSRDRSENYGYTF. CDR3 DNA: TGTGCCAGCAGCCGGGACAGATCGGAAAACTATGGCTACACCTTC.

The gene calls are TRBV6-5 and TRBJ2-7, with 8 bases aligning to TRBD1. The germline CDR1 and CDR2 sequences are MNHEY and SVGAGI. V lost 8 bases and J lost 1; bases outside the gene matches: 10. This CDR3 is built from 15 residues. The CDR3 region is CASWGFGTGSYEQYF. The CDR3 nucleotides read TGTGCCAGCTGGGGGTTCGGGACAGGTTCCTACGAGCAGTACTTC.

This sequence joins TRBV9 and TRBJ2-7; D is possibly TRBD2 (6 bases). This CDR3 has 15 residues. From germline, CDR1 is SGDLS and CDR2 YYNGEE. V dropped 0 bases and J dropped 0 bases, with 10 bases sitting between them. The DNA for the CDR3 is TGTGCCAGCAGCGTAGGAGGGAGGAGCTCCTACGAGCAGTACTTC. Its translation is CASSVGGRSSYEQYF. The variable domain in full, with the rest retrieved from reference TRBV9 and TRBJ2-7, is DSGVTQTPKHLITATGQRVTLRCSPRSGDLSVYWYQQSLDQGLQFLIQYYNGEERAKGNILERFSAQQFPDLHSELNLSSLELGDSALYFCASSVGGRSSYEQYFGPGTRLTVT.

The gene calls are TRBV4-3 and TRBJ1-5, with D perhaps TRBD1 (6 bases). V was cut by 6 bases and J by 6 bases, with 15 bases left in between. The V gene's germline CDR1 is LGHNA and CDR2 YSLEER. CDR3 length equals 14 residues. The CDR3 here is CASSPDTGFQPQHF. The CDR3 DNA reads TGCGCCAGCAGTCCGGATACAGGGTTTCAGCCCCAGCATTTT.

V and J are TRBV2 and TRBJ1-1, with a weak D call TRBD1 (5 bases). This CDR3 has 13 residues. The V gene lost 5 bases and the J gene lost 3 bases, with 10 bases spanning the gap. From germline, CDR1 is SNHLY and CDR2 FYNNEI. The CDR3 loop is CASSSGLYTEAFF. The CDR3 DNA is TGTGCCAGCAGTTCAGGGTTGTACACTGAAGCTTTCTTT.

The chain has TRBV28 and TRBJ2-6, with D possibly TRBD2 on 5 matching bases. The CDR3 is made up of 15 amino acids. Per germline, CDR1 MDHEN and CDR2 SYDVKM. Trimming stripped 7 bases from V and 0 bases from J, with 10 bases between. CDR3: CASTTGSSGANVLTF. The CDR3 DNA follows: TGTGCCAGCACCACGGGGAGCTCTGGGGCCAACGTCCTGACTTTC.

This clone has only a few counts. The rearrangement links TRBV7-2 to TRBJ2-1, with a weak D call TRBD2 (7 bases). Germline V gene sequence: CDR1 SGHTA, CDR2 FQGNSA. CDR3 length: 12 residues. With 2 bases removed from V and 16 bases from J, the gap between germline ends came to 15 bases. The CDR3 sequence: CASSLSWGGEFF. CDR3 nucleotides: TGTGCCAGCAGCTTATCGTGGGGGGGCGAATTCTTC.

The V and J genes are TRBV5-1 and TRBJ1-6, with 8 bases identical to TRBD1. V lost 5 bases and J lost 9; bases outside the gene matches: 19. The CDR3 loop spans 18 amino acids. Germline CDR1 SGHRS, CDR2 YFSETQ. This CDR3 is CASSDVPRQDRVSSPLHF. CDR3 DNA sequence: TGCGCCAGCAGTGACGTCCCCCGGCAGGACAGGGTCAGTTCACCCCTCCACTTT.

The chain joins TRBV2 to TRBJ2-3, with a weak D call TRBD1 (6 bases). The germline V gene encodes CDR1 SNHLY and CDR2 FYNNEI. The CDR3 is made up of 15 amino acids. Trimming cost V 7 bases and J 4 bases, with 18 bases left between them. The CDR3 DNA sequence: TGTGCCAGCAACCGCGACAGGTCGGCGGCAGATACGCAGTATTTT. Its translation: CASNRDRSAADTQYF.

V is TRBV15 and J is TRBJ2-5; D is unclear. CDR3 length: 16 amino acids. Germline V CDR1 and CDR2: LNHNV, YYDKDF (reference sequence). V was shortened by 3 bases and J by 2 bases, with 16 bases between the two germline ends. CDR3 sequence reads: CATSSPTPQVQETQYF. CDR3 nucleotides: TGTGCCACCAGCAGCCCTACCCCTCAGGTACAAGAGACCCAGTACTTC. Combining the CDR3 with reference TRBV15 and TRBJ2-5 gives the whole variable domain DAMVIQNPRYQVTQFGKPVTLSCSQTLNHNVMYWYQQKSSQAPKLLFHYYDKDFNNEADTPDNFQSRRPNTSFCFLDIRSPGLGDTAMYLCATSSPTPQVQETQYFGPGTRLLVL.

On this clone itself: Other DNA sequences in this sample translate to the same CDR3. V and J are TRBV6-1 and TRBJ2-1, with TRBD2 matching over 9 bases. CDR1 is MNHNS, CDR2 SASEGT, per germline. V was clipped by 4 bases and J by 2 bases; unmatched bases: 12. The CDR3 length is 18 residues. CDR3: CASSGNPLGLAPYNEQFF. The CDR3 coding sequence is TGTGCCAGCAGTGGAAACCCACTGGGACTAGCCCCCTACAATGAGCAGTTCTTC.

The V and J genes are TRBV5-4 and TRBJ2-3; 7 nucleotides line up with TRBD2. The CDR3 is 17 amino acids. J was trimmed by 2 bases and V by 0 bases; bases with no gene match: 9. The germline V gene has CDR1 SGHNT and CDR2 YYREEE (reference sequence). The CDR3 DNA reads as TGTGCCAGCAGCTTGGGCCCTACGGCGGGGGACACAGATACGCAGTATTTT. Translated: CASSLGPTAGDTDTQYF.

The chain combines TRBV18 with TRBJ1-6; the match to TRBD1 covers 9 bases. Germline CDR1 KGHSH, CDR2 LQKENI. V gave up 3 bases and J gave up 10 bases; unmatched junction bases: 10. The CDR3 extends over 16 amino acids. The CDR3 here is CASSPPGTGNRSPLHF. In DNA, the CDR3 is TGTGCCAGCTCACCTCCCGGGACAGGGAATCGGTCACCCCTCCACTTT. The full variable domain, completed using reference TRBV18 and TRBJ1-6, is NAGVMQNPRHLVRRRGQEARLRCSPMKGHSHVYWYRQLPEEGLKFMVYLQKENIIDESGMPKERFSAEFPKEGPSILRIQQVVRGDSAAYFCASSPPGTGNRSPLHFGNGTRLTVT.

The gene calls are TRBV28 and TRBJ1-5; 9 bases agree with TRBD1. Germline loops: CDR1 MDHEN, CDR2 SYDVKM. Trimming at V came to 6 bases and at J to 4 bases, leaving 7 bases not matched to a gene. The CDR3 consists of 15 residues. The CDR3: CASRFSDRGNQPQHF. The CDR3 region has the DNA TGTGCCAGCAGGTTTTCCGACAGGGGGAATCAGCCCCAGCATTTT.